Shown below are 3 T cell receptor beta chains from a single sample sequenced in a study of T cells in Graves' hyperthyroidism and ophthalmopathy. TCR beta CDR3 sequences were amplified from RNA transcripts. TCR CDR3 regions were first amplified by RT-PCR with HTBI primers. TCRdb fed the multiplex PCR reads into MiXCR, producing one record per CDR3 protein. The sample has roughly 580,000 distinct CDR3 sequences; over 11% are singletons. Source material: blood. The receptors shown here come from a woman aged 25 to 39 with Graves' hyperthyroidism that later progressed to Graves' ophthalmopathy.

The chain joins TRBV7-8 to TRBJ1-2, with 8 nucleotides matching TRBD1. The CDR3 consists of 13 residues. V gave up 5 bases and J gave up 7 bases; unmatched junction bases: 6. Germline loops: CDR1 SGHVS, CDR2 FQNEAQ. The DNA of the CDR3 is TGTGCCAGCAGCAAAGGACAGGGCGCTGGCTACACCTTC. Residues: CASSKGQGAGYTF.

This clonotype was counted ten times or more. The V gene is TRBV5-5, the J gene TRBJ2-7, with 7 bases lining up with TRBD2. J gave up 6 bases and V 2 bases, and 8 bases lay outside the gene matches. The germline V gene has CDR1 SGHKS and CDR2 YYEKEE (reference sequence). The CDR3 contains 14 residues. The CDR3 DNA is TGTGCCAGCAGCTTCAGCCCCGGGGAGGGCGAGCAGTACTTC. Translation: CASSFSPGEGEQYF.

The CDR3 DNA follows: TGCAGTGTTATCCAGCGGGAGCCGGGCGAGCAGTACTTC. Protein: CSVIQREPGEQYF. V gene TRBV20-1 combines with J gene TRBJ2-7; TRBD2 aligns across 8 bases. After removal of 7 bases from V and 6 bases from J, the junction contained 11 bases not matched to a gene. Per germline, CDR1 DFQATT and CDR2 SNEGSKA (reference sequence). The CDR3 has 13 residues.